These 13 T cell receptor beta chains were sequenced from one sample in a study of T cell changes during pregnancy in multiple sclerosis (dated by TCRdb to about 2019). The library was built by means of the immunoSEQ multiplex PCR assay. TCRdb carries this immuneACCESS record with in-frame sequences only. Its versions omit some clonotypes, under half of them owing to an unresolved V gene in the studies checked, with the rest unexplained. The sample has around 50,000 clones on record, roughly 92% of them singletons. The ten largest make up approximately 0.68% of the sample. The material was CD4+ T cells from peripheral blood mononuclear cells, obtained in the third trimester of pregnancy. All receptors come from a female donor with multiple sclerosis, enrolled in a pregnancy study.

This clone was recorded once. V is TRBV30 and J is TRBJ2-3; D ambiguous. CDR3 length: 11 amino acids. Trimming cost V 1 base and J 6 bases, with 5 bases left between them. The germline V gene encodes CDR1 GTSNPN and CDR2 SVGIG (reference sequence). The CDR3 here is CAWSASDTQYF. DNA of the CDR3: TGTGCCTGGAGTGCATCCGATACGCAGTATTTT.

This chain uses TRBV11-2 with TRBJ2-5, with 15 positions matching TRBD2. Germline CDR1 reads SGHAT; CDR2 reads FQNNGV. The ends lost 5 bases at V and 4 bases at J; junction bases unmatched: 8. CDR3 size: 17 residues. The CDR3 protein is CASSPGGGLAGGETQYF. CDR3 bases: TGTGCCAGCAGCCCAGGGGGGGGACTAGCGGGAGGAGAGACCCAGTACTTC.

The genes are TRBV15 and TRBJ1-5; D uncertain. Trimming stripped 5 bases from V and 0 bases from J, with 11 bases between. CDR1 is LNHNV and CDR2 is YYDKDF in the germline V gene (reference sequence). CDR3 length equals 15 residues. CDR3 protein: CATSPDLDSNQPQHF. The CDR3, as DNA: TGTGCCACCAGCCCCGATTTAGATAGCAATCAGCCCCAGCATTTT. Supplemented by reference TRBV15 and TRBJ1-5, the full variable domain reads DAMVIQNPRYQVTQFGKPVTLSCSQTLNHNVMYWYQQKSSQAPKLLFHYYDKDFNNEADTPDNFQSRRPNTSFCFLDIRSPGLGDTAMYLCATSPDLDSNQPQHFGDGTRLSIL.

The chain has TRBV2 and TRBJ2-7; no definite D call. Deletions cut 2 bases from V and 6 bases from J, with 17 bases between. Looked up from germline, CDR1 is SNHLY and CDR2 is FYNNEI. CDR3 size: 15 residues. The CDR3 DNA is TGTGCCAGCAGTGAACCGACTCCCCGGATGGTCGAGCAGTACTTC. It codes for CASSEPTPRMVEQYF.

The chain combines TRBV7-2 with TRBJ2-7; 7 bases map to TRBD2. Trimming at V came to 7 bases and at J to 12 bases, leaving 27 bases not matched to a gene. From germline, CDR1 is SGHTA and CDR2 FQGNSA. The CDR3 has 17 amino acids. CDR3 coding DNA: TGTGCCAGCACCCTCGGGCTAGGAGGAGGTGGGCCGCGGGAGTCGTACTTC. Encoded protein: CASTLGLGGGGPRESYF.

The chain couples TRBV19 to TRBJ1-2; TRBD1 matches at 8 bases. The CDR3 covers 18 residues. The ends lost 3 bases at V and 1 base at J; junction bases unmatched: 13. CDR1 and CDR2 from the germline V gene are LNHDA and SQIVND (reference sequence). The DNA for the CDR3 is TGTGCCAGTAGTATCCTAACAGGGGGATACGGTAGTAACTATGGCTACACCTTC. Amino acids: CASSILTGGYGSNYGYTF.

V is TRBV16 and J is TRBJ1-1, with D perhaps TRBD1 (5 bases). The CDR3 spans 15 residues. Trimming stripped 3 bases from V and 5 bases from J, with 16 bases between. Germline V CDR1 and CDR2: KGHSY, FQNENV. CDR3 amino acids: CASSHLSGGTTEAFF. DNA for the CDR3: TGTGCCAGCAGCCATCTCAGCGGGGGGACGACTGAAGCTTTCTTT.

V is TRBV5-1 and J is TRBJ2-1, with 7 bases fitting TRBD2. Germline V gives CDR1 SGHRS, CDR2 YFSETQ. CDR3 length equals 14 residues. V lost 5 bases to trimming and J lost 2 bases; unmatched junction nucleotides: 4. CDR3 loop: CASSMGLTYNEQFF. The CDR3 bases are TGCGCCAGCAGTATGGGACTAACCTACAATGAGCAGTTCTTC. Full variable domain (missing parts from reference TRBV5-1 and TRBJ2-1): KAGVTQTPRYLIKTRGQQVTLSCSPISGHRSVSWYQQTPGQGLQFLFEYFSETQRNKGNFPGRFSGRQFSNSRSEMNVSTLELGDSALYLCASSMGLTYNEQFFGPGTRLTVL.

V gene TRBV18 combines with J gene TRBJ1-5; D remains unclear. Germline V gene sequence: CDR1 KGHSH, CDR2 LQKENI. Trimming cost V 3 bases and J 4 bases, with 13 bases left between them. The CDR3 has 15 amino acids. The CDR3 nucleotides are TGTGCCAGCTCACCCGGGATGCTCAGTAATCAGCCCCAGCATTTT. Its protein product is CASSPGMLSNQPQHF.

This chain uses TRBV6-4 with TRBJ1-4, with 8 positions matching TRBD1. The CDR3 is 17 amino acids. Germline V gene sequence: CDR1 MRHNA, CDR2 SNTAGT. The V segment lost 6 bases and the J segment 8 bases; nucleotides outside the gene matches: 17. CDR3 residues: CASSLSGRTGGGEKLFF. As DNA, the CDR3 is TGTGCCAGCAGCCTTTCGGGAAGAACAGGGGGAGGAGAAAAACTGTTTTTT.

V gene TRBV18 combines with J gene TRBJ2-5; 11 positions match TRBD2. The CDR3 has 16 residues. The trim removed 5 bases at V and 1 base at J, leaving 6 bases unmatched. Germline V gene data show CDR1 as KGHSH and CDR2 as LQKENI. The CDR3 nucleotides are TGTGCCAGCTCATCCCGACTAGCGGGACGCCAAGAGACCCAGTACTTC. Translation gives CASSSRLAGRQETQYF.

The chain joins TRBV10-3 to TRBJ1-1; perhaps TRBD1 as D (5 bases). CDR1 ENHRY and CDR2 SYGVKD come from the germline V gene. Deletions cut 3 bases from V and 5 bases from J, with 13 bases between. The CDR3 sequence is 14 residues long. This chain's CDR3 is CAISDDPGKTEAFF. CDR3 DNA sequence: TGTGCCATCAGTGACGACCCAGGGAAAACTGAAGCTTTCTTT.

The genes are TRBV5-1 and TRBJ2-7; a weak D match, TRBD2 (6 bases). The germline V gene encodes CDR1 SGHRS and CDR2 YFSETQ. The CDR3 contains 15 residues. V was clipped by 3 bases and J by 1 base, with 14 bases between them. CDR3: CASSSGVSRSYEQYF. DNA of the CDR3: TGCGCCAGCAGCTCGGGGGTCAGTCGTTCCTACGAGCAGTACTTC.